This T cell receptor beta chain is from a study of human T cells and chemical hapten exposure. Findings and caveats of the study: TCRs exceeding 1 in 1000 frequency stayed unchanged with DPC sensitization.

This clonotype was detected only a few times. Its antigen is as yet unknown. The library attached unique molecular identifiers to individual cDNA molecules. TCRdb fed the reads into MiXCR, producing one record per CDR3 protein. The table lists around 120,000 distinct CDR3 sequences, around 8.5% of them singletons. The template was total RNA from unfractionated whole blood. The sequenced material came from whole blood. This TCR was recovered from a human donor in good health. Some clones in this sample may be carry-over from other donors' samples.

The CDR3 sequence is CASSPGTSINGYTF. CDR3 nucleotides: TGTGCCAGCAGCCCCGGGACAAGTATTAATGGCTACACCTTC. The chain joins TRBV3-1 to TRBJ1-2, with D perhaps TRBD1 (6 bases). This CDR3 contains 14 residues. V gave up 4 bases and J gave up 6 bases, with 15 bases separating them. CDR1 and CDR2 from the germline V gene are LGHDT and YNNKEL (reference sequence).